The 5 T cell receptor beta chains listed next were all sequenced from one sample in a study of long-term antiretroviral therapy in people with HIV. Sequencing used immunoSEQ v3.0 at survey level. The method was immunoSEQ multiplex PCR; TCRdb's version includes in-frame clones alone and lacks a portion of them. The sample yields around 8,600 clones, about 73% seen once. The source material was unsorted PBMCs, sampled 0.6 years before starting antiretroviral therapy. The receptors were gathered from a man aged 40-55 years with HIV.

The genes are TRBV5-4 and TRBJ2-7; 8 bases line up with TRBD1. The CDR3 covers 14 residues. Germline CDR1 SGHNT, CDR2 YYREEE (reference sequence). The V and J ends lost 4 bases and 6 bases, in that order; junction bases with no gene match: 9. Written as DNA, the CDR3 is TGTGCCAGCAGCCCAGGGGGCCCCCGGCCCGAGCAGTACTTC. It codes for CASSPGGPRPEQYF. The full variable domain, in which reference TRBV5-4 and TRBJ2-7 provide the parts outside the CDR3, is ETGVTQSPTHLIKTRGQQVTLRCSSQSGHNTVSWYQQALGQGPQFIFQYYREEENGRGNFPPRFSGLQFPNYSSELNVNALELDDSALYLCASSPGGPRPEQYFGPGTRLTVT.

In its sample, this clone is medium-sized. The gene calls are TRBV4-1 and TRBJ1-2; TRBD1 might be the D (5 bases). Between the trimmed V and J ends, which lost 1 base and 0 bases, there was a span of 12 bases. The CDR3 runs to 16 residues. Per germline, CDR1 MGHRA and CDR2 YSYEKL. DNA for the CDR3: TGCGCCAGCAGCCAAGCAGGGATGGGAGCTAACTATGGCTACACCTTC. It codes for CASSQAGMGANYGYTF.

V is TRBV5-6 and J is TRBJ1-6; no clear D. CDR1 and CDR2 (germline): SGHDT, YYEEEE. The CDR3 is 13 residues long. Between the trimmed V and J ends, which lost 5 bases and 4 bases, there was a span of 7 bases. CDR3 sequence: CASRRDYNSPLHF. The CDR3 DNA reads TGTGCCAGCAGACGGGATTATAATTCACCCCTCCACTTT.

The chain joins TRBV29-1 to TRBJ1-2, with D tentatively TRBD1 (6 bases). Trimming took off 7 bases at V and 7 bases at J, with 13 bases between the two ends. Germline V lookup: CDR1 SQVTM, CDR2 ANQGSEA. The CDR3 loop spans 11 amino acids. In nucleotides, the CDR3 is TGCAGCGCGCCTGGGGGGCTTGGCTACACCTTC. This gives the protein CSAPGGLGYTF. Full variable domain (rest looked up from reference TRBV29-1 and TRBJ1-2): SAVISQKPSRDICQRGTSLTIQCQVDSQVTMMFWYRQQPGQSLTLIATANQGSEATYESGFVIDKFPISRPNLTFSTLTVSNMSPEDSSIYLCSAPGGLGYTFGSGTRLTVV.

The chain couples TRBV5-6 to TRBJ2-1; maybe TRBD1 (6 bases). The CDR3 runs 16 residues. Germline V lookup: CDR1 SGHDT, CDR2 YYEEEE. Trimming cost V 2 bases and J 2 bases, with 14 bases left between them. The CDR3 sequence is CASSFSQGPAYNEQFF. The CDR3 DNA follows: TGTGCCAGCAGCTTTTCGCAGGGGCCAGCCTACAATGAGCAGTTCTTC.